This T cell receptor beta chain was obtained from a study of blood T cell repertoires in COVID-19. Study as a whole: Sources were T cells, B-cell-depleted T cells, or PBMCs; the material itself was cDNA or gDNA.

Assay used: immunoSEQ multiplex PCR; TCRdb lists only in-frame clones, some missing. The table includes tens of thousands of clones, 88% detected once. Seattle-derived patients entered the study during active infection and were followed longitudinally. The germline CDR1 and CDR2 sequences are SGHVS and FQNEAQ. The trim removed 0 bases at V and 6 bases at J, leaving 8 bases unmatched. The CDR3 is 16 residues long. The gene calls are TRBV7-8 and TRBJ2-3; TRBD2 matches at 8 bases. The specimen was peripheral blood. This sequence was found in a man in his sixties with COVID-19, enrolled during active disease. DNA of the CDR3: TGTGCCAGCAGCTTAGCAGCAGCGGGAGTACCCGATACGCAGTATTTT. Translated, it gives CASSLAAAGVPDTQYF.